This T cell receptor beta chain derives from a study of blood T cell repertoires in COVID-19. Study-wide background: Material from acute and convalescent COVID-19 was sourced from the United States, Italy and Spain. Sources were T cells, B-cell-depleted T cells, or PBMCs; the material itself was cDNA or gDNA.

Trimming took off 0 bases at V and 6 bases at J, with 15 bases between the two ends. CDR1 is SGHRS and CDR2 is YFSETQ in the germline V gene. There are 15 residues in the CDR3. Original handling: Reference gene primer amplification gave nucleated cell count estimates. Some clones are missing from TCRdb's copy, which holds only in-frame ones; the method was immunoSEQ multiplex PCR. D and trimming were read from the DNA, whereas the V and J calls and clone size are those reported in that table. Among some 180,000 clones, about 78% were seen once, and the ten largest hold 8.5% to 10%. The chain carries TRBV5-1 and TRBJ1-2; D may be TRBD1 (5 bases). Sequencing was performed on peripheral blood. The sequence was obtained from a woman aged 50 to 60 with active or convalescent COVID-19. The CDR3 sequence: CASSLGRPRVHGYTF. For the CDR3, the DNA is TGCGCCAGCAGCTTGGGTAGGCCCAGGGTGCATGGCTACACCTTC.